The source of this T cell receptor (beta chain) is a study of blood T cell repertoires in COVID-19. Per the study methods: For nucleated cells, counts were estimated from reference gene primer amplification. The table came from immunoSEQ multiplex PCR; TCRdb's copy has only in-frame clones and leaves some out. From that table come the V and J calls and clone size; the DNA was used to work out D and trimming. The data show about half a million clones, roughly nine tenths seen once. The CDR3 has 15 residues. Germline CDR1 is KGHDR and CDR2 is SFDVKD. With V trimmed by 4 bases and J by 2 bases, 4 bases remained unmatched.

The sequence was obtained from a young man with COVID-19, enrolled during active disease. The sequencing input was peripheral blood. This chain links TRBV24-1 with TRBJ2-5; 9 bases agree with TRBD1. The CDR3 protein is CATSDRGQGQETQYF. CDR3 bases: TGTGCCACCAGTGACCGTGGACAGGGGCAAGAGACCCAGTACTTC.